Below are 18 T cell receptor beta chains sequenced from a single sample in a study of blood T cell repertoires in COVID-19. The protocol was immunoSEQ multiplex PCR, while the TCRdb copy is restricted to in-frame clones and leaves out a portion. The table includes around 450,000 clones, roughly 85% detected once. Sequenced sample: PBMCs or T cells enriched from blood (not recorded which). Receptors were obtained from a woman under 30 with acute COVID-19.

This clone was observed a single time. The rearrangement links TRBV7-9 to TRBJ2-2, with D perhaps matching TRBD2 (5 bases). This CDR3 spans 15 amino acids. Trimming shortened V by 2 bases and J by 4 bases, and 11 bases separated the two germline ends. The germline V gene encodes CDR1 SEHNR and CDR2 FQNEAQ (reference sequence). The CDR3 sequence is CASSLNSGGTGELFF. The CDR3 nucleotides read TGTGCCAGCAGCTTAAACAGCGGAGGCACCGGGGAGCTGTTTTTT.

The CDR3 DNA follows: TGTGCCAGCAGCTTGGGCAGGGGGGACACTGAAGCTTTCTTT. The encoded protein is CASSLGRGDTEAFF. The chain is built from TRBV5-4 and TRBJ1-1; 7 nucleotides agree with TRBD1. The V and J ends lost 0 bases and 3 bases, in that order; junction bases with no gene match: 2. Looked up from germline, CDR1 is SGHNT and CDR2 is YYREEE (reference sequence). This CDR3 is 14 amino acids long.

The chain joins TRBV27 to TRBJ2-5; tentatively, D is TRBD1 (6 bases). Trimming removed 4 bases from V and 0 bases from J, with 27 bases in between. The CDR3 is 20 amino acids. Germline CDR1 and CDR2: MNHEY and SMNVEV (reference sequence). CDR3: CASSSLGIYLRGRDQETQYF. The DNA of the CDR3 is TGTGCCAGCAGTTCCCTCGGGATCTACCTCAGGGGCCGTGACCAAGAGACCCAGTACTTC.

The chain carries TRBV9 and TRBJ2-5; the D gene is possibly TRBD2 (5 bases). The CDR3 length is 16 residues. The V and J ends lost 0 bases and 5 bases respectively, with 17 bases between them. In germline, CDR1 is SGDLS, CDR2 YYNGEE. The CDR3 loop reads CASSVGERVNLETQYF. The CDR3 DNA follows: TGTGCCAGCAGCGTAGGGGAGAGGGTCAATTTGGAGACCCAGTACTTC.

This clone has just one count. The chain carries TRBV18 and TRBJ1-1; 11 bases are shared with TRBD1. Germline values: CDR1 KGHSH, CDR2 LQKENI. V lost 5 bases to trimming and J lost 5 bases; unmatched junction nucleotides: 10. This CDR3 spans 16 amino acids. The CDR3 spells CASSSGTGGTITEAFF. CDR3 in DNA: TGTGCCAGCTCATCGGGGACAGGGGGGACTATAACTGAAGCTTTCTTT.

This clone was observed a few times. V is TRBV5-4 and J is TRBJ2-7; the D gene is possibly TRBD1 (5 bases). The germline V gene has CDR1 SGHNT and CDR2 YYREEE (reference sequence). Deletions cut 3 bases from V and 0 bases from J, with 13 bases between. This CDR3 comprises 15 residues. As DNA, the CDR3 is TGTGCCAGCAGCTGGGGCCCCTCTAGCTCCTACGAGCAGTACTTC. Its translation is CASSWGPSSSYEQYF.

This clone was detected a few times. The chain couples TRBV28 to TRBJ1-2; TRBD1 aligns across 9 bases. Trimming at V came to 6 bases and at J to 6 bases, leaving 14 bases not matched to a gene. The CDR3 runs to 16 residues. Germline V CDR1 and CDR2: MDHEN, SYDVKM. CDR3 sequence: CASSSNTGTGIHGYTF. The CDR3 coding sequence is TGTGCCAGCAGCTCGAATACCGGGACAGGGATCCATGGCTACACCTTC.

The CDR3 DNA is TGTGCCAGCAGCTTGCTTGCGGAGTACGAGCAGTACTTC. Encoded protein: CASSLLAEYEQYF. The chain links TRBV5-6 to TRBJ2-7, with unresolved D. Trimming left V 1 base short and J 4 bases short, with 9 bases between. The CDR3 is 13 amino acids. Germline values: CDR1 SGHDT, CDR2 YYEEEE.

This chain uses TRBV25-1 with TRBJ1-2; 8 positions match TRBD1. The trim removed 6 bases at V and 3 bases at J, leaving 6 bases unmatched. Germline V gene sequence: CDR1 MGHDK, CDR2 SYGVNS. This CDR3 contains 14 residues. In DNA, the CDR3 is TGTGCCAGCAGAGAGACAGGGGCCTACTATGGCTACACCTTC. Encoded protein: CASRETGAYYGYTF.

This clone showed up just a few times. CDR3 coding DNA: TGTGCCAGCAGCTTAGACAGGTCGGACTACACCTTC. Translating it yields CASSLDRSDYTF. The gene calls are TRBV11-2 and TRBJ1-2; D not certain. V lost 0 bases and J lost 10, with 9 bases in between. The CDR3 sequence is 12 residues long. CDR1 SGHAT and CDR2 FQNNGV come from the germline V gene. Looking up the rest from reference TRBV11-2 and TRBJ1-2 gives the full variable domain: EAGVAQSPRYKIIEKRQSVAFWCNPISGHATLYWYQQILGQGPKLLIQFQNNGVVDDSQLPKDRFSAERLKGVDSTLKIQPAKLEDSAVYLCASSLDRSDYTFGSGTRLTVV.

The chain carries TRBV7-9 and TRBJ2-5, with D perhaps TRBD2 (5 bases). Trimming stripped 1 base from V and 10 bases from J, with 10 bases between. This CDR3 region has 12 residues. CDR1 and CDR2 from the germline V gene are SEHNR and FQNEAQ (reference sequence). The CDR3 region has the DNA TGTGCCAGCAGCTTAGAGCGGAGACACCAGTACTTC. Translating it yields CASSLERRHQYF. Based on the CDR3 plus reference TRBV7-9 and TRBJ2-5, the full variable domain is DTGVSQNPRHKITKRGQNVTFRCDPISEHNRLYWYRQTLGQGPEFLTYFQNEAQLEKSRLLSDRFSAERPKGSFSTLEIQRTEQGDSAMYLCASSLERRHQYFGPGTRLLVL.

The rearrangement uses TRBV5-1 and TRBJ1-1; D is unclear. CDR3 size: 14 residues. Deletions cut 3 bases from V and 1 base from J, with 10 bases between. Germline CDR1 reads SGHRS; CDR2 reads YFSETQ. The CDR3 region is CASSSETGNTEAFF. The CDR3 DNA reads as TGCGCCAGCAGCTCGGAGACTGGGAACACTGAAGCTTTCTTT.

This clone was seen a handful of times. The V call is TRBV7-9, the J call TRBJ2-7, with no clear D. Germline V gives CDR1 SEHNR, CDR2 FQNEAQ (reference sequence). This CDR3 comprises 13 residues. Deletions cut 1 base from V and 6 bases from J, with 10 bases between. The CDR3 here is CASSLEAAGEQYF. The CDR3 region has the DNA TGTGCCAGCAGCTTAGAGGCTGCAGGCGAGCAGTACTTC.

This clone was counted a few times. At one end, the junction sequence differs from germline, possibly due to a read error. Here the CDR3 reads CASSQDYSEQFF. CDR3 bases: TGTGCCAGCAGCCAAGATTACAGTGAGCAGTTCTTC. V is TRBV3-1 (or the pseudogene TRBV3-2) and J is TRBJ2-1; no firm D call. Germline V gene data show CDR1 as LGHDT and CDR2 as YNNKEL (reference sequence). This CDR3 has 12 residues.

The gene calls are TRBV6-1 and TRBJ2-1, with 8 bases fitting TRBD1. Germline V gives CDR1 MNHNS, CDR2 SASEGT. The CDR3 runs 18 residues. V gave up 3 bases and J gave up 0 bases; unmatched junction bases: 10. CDR3 coding DNA: TGTGCCAGCAGTGAGATCAATACAGGGGGGAGCTCCTACAATGAGCAGTTCTTC. This translates into CASSEINTGGSSYNEQFF.

The chain joins TRBV15 to TRBJ2-1; TRBD2 matches 10 bases. The junction had 5 bases not matched to a gene; V was cut back by 5 bases and J by 4 bases. The CDR3 has 15 amino acids. Germline CDR1 is LNHNV and CDR2 is YYDKDF (reference sequence). CDR3 in amino acids: CATSLTSGEYNEQFF. The CDR3 DNA follows: TGTGCCACCAGCCTTACTAGCGGGGAGTACAATGAGCAGTTCTTC.

V gene TRBV12-5 combines with J gene TRBJ1-1; D may be TRBD1 (6 bases). CDR1 and CDR2 (germline): LGHNT, FRNRAP. This CDR3 is 13 amino acids long. V was cut by 6 bases and J by 0 bases, with 8 bases left in between. The CDR3 loop reads CASGQGMNTEAFF. The CDR3 DNA follows: TGTGCTAGTGGCCAGGGGATGAACACTGAAGCTTTCTTT.

This chain joins TRBV29-1 and TRBJ2-5; D is ambiguous. The germline V gene encodes CDR1 SQVTM and CDR2 ANQGSEA. This CDR3 is 11 amino acids long. V dropped 5 bases and J dropped 4 bases, with 8 bases sitting between them. CDR3 DNA sequence: TGCAGCGTTAAGCTTGGAGAGACCCAGTACTTC. Encoded protein: CSVKLGETQYF.